The source of this TCR beta chain is a study of blood T cell repertoires in COVID-19. Across the study: Material from acute and convalescent COVID-19 was sourced from the United States, Italy and Spain. T cells, B-cell-depleted T cells, or PBMCs provided the cDNA or gDNA that served as material.

Authors' analysis steps: Researchers report that nucleated cell counts were estimated from reference gene primer amplification. TCRdb's copy holds only in-frame clones and misses some; the assay was immunoSEQ multiplex PCR. That table gives V, J and clone size, and the DNA gave D and trimming. This repertoire shows 150,000 or so clones, 60% to 80% found once; its top ten account for roughly 9%. V was clipped by 3 bases and J by 5 bases; unmatched bases: 8. The V gene's germline CDR1 is LGHNA and CDR2 YNFKEQ. This CDR3 contains 16 residues. The sequenced sample consisted of peripheral blood. The J gene is TRBJ1-3, the V gene TRBV4-2; TRBD1 agrees at 9 bases. The clonotype comes from a woman in her forties or fifties with active or convalescent COVID-19. The CDR3 nucleotides are TGTGCCAGCAGCCAGGAATTACAGGGGGCGAGAAACACCATATATTTT. Encoded protein: CASSQELQGARNTIYF.